One and the same sample provided the 16 T cell receptor beta chains below, sequenced in a study of shared clonotypes between healthy human individuals. The protocol was immunoSEQ multiplex PCR, while the TCRdb copy is restricted to in-frame clones and leaves out a portion. In the table there are roughly 720,000 clones, 90% of which are singletons. Sequencing was done on a sample of memory CD8+ T cells from PBMCs. Subset described: CD45RO+ cells pooled with CCR7-negative TemRA cells. The receptor set was obtained from a man younger than 30 in good health. Some clones in this sample may be carry-over from other donors' samples.

This chain links TRBV19 with TRBJ2-1; 10 bases align to TRBD2. CDR1 is LNHDA, CDR2 SQIVND, per germline (reference sequence). This CDR3 contains 16 residues. Trimming took 7 bases from V and 0 from J; bases not matched to a gene: 6. The CDR3 region is CASTSSGRNSYNEQFF. CDR3 DNA: TGTGCCAGTACTAGTAGCGGGAGGAACTCCTACAATGAGCAGTTCTTC.

The chain couples TRBV7-9 to TRBJ2-3; 10 bases fit TRBD2. There are 15 residues in the CDR3. CDR1 is SEHNR and CDR2 is FQNEAQ in the germline V gene (reference sequence). V shed 5 bases, J shed 2 bases, and the junction held 4 bases outside the gene matches. CDR3 loop: CASSKREGDTDTQYF. CDR3 in DNA: TGTGCCAGCAGCAAGCGGGAGGGCGACACAGATACGCAGTATTTT. Drawing the rest from reference TRBV7-9 and TRBJ2-3, the complete variable domain is DTGVSQNPRHKITKRGQNVTFRCDPISEHNRLYWYRQTLGQGPEFLTYFQNEAQLEKSRLLSDRFSAERPKGSFSTLEIQRTEQGDSAMYLCASSKREGDTDTQYFGPGTRLTVL.

The chain recombines TRBV10-3 with TRBJ2-3; D possibly corresponds to TRBD2 (6 bases). The CDR3 totals 17 residues. Trimming took 1 base from V and 0 from J, leaving 14 bases between them. Germline CDR1 reads ENHRY; CDR2 reads SYGVKD. CDR3 in DNA: TGTGCCATCAGTGAGTTGAAATTTGCGGGGAGCACAGATACGCAGTATTTT. Its translation is CAISELKFAGSTDTQYF.

In this sample, this clone turned up once. The V and J genes are TRBV28 and TRBJ2-7; possibly TRBD2 for D (5 bases). The CDR3 totals 14 residues. Trimming shortened V by 7 bases and J by 0 bases, and 13 bases separated the two germline ends. Germline-derived CDR1 and CDR2 are MDHEN and SYDVKM. The CDR3 sequence is CASTLDYSSYEQYF. DNA for the CDR3: TGTGCCAGCACCTTAGACTATAGCTCCTACGAGCAGTACTTC.

The V gene is TRBV9, the J gene TRBJ2-7; tentatively, D is TRBD2 (6 bases). CDR1 is SGDLS and CDR2 is YYNGEE in the germline V gene. There are 15 residues in the CDR3. V shed 0 bases and J shed 3 bases, with 13 bases lying between them. The CDR3 loop is CASSVVGGDGYEQYF. The DNA of the CDR3 is TGTGCCAGCAGCGTAGTCGGGGGAGACGGCTACGAGCAGTACTTC.

The V and J genes are TRBV27 and TRBJ1-2, with D perhaps matching TRBD1 (5 bases). The CDR3 runs 14 residues. V was shortened by 5 bases and J by 4 bases, with 14 bases between the two germline ends. CDR1 MNHEY and CDR2 SMNVEV come from the germline V gene (reference sequence). CDR3 DNA: TGTGCCAGCAGTACAGGCGGTCGAGGCTATGGCTACACCTTC. Protein product: CASSTGGRGYGYTF.

This chain links TRBV5-1 with TRBJ2-1; 12 nucleotides align to TRBD1. This CDR3 contains 16 residues. The germline V gene encodes CDR1 SGHRS and CDR2 YFSETQ. With 6 bases clipped from V and 9 bases from J, the junction kept 13 bases outside the gene matches. CDR3 bases: TGCGCCAGCACCCTTCCCGGGACAGGGGGCGGAAGTGAGCAGTTCTTC. It yields the protein CASTLPGTGGGSEQFF.

The V and J genes are TRBV4-1 and TRBJ2-1; D is unclear. Trimming removed 1 base at V and 4 bases at J, with 20 bases between. The CDR3 has 18 amino acids. Germline assignment: CDR1 MGHRA and CDR2 YSYEKL. The CDR3 loop reads CASSQGVAFPGMYNEQFF. The CDR3 nucleotides are TGCGCCAGCAGCCAAGGCGTAGCTTTTCCCGGTATGTACAATGAGCAGTTCTTC.

This clone has a single count. This rearrangement joins TRBV6-5 to TRBJ2-3, with a weak D call TRBD1 (5 bases). CDR3 length: 14 residues. Germline V lookup: CDR1 MNHEY, CDR2 SVGAGI. V shed 0 bases and J shed 6 bases, with 10 bases lying between them. The CDR3: CASSYSGEPDTQYF. The DNA of the CDR3 is TGTGCCAGCAGTTACTCAGGGGAACCGGATACGCAGTATTTT.

The genes are TRBV7-9 and TRBJ2-2; TRBD2 agrees at 7 bases. This CDR3 is built from 16 residues. From germline, CDR1 is SEHNR and CDR2 FQNEAQ (reference sequence). Trimming cost V 4 bases and J 2 bases; bases outside gene matches: 7. For the CDR3, the DNA is TGTGCCAGCAGCTCCGGGGAGGGGCGAAACACCGGGGAGCTGTTTTTT. It encodes CASSSGEGRNTGELFF. The full variable domain, with the rest looked up from reference TRBV7-9 and TRBJ2-2, is DTGVSQNPRHKITKRGQNVTFRCDPISEHNRLYWYRQTLGQGPEFLTYFQNEAQLEKSRLLSDRFSAERPKGSFSTLEIQRTEQGDSAMYLCASSSGEGRNTGELFFGEGSRLTVL.

This sequence joins TRBV27 and TRBJ1-6; tentative D call: TRBD1 (5 bases). CDR1 and CDR2 from the germline V gene are MNHEY and SMNVEV (reference sequence). The CDR3 runs to 15 residues. Trimming left V 2 bases short and J 7 bases short, with 12 bases between. CDR3 coding DNA: TGTGCCAGCAGTTTAATCGGGGGACTAAATTCACCCCTCCACTTT. Translated: CASSLIGGLNSPLHF.

The rearrangement links TRBV29-1 to TRBJ2-7; tentative D call: TRBD1 (5 bases). CDR1 and CDR2 (germline): SQVTM, ANQGSEA. There are 13 residues in the CDR3. The V and J ends lost 4 bases and 0 bases respectively, with 10 bases between them. In nucleotides, the CDR3 is TGCAGCGTTGTAGCAGGGAACTCCTACGAGCAGTACTTC. This gives the protein CSVVAGNSYEQYF.

V gene TRBV7-2 combines with J gene TRBJ2-3; no clear D. Per the germline V gene, CDR1 is SGHTA and CDR2 is FQGNSA. The CDR3 has 16 amino acids. V lost 5 bases and J 0 bases, leaving 15 bases between the germline ends. The CDR3 sequence: CASSPLDRGSTDTQYF. DNA of the CDR3: TGTGCCAGCAGCCCATTAGATAGAGGTAGCACAGATACGCAGTATTTT.

The chain has TRBV9 and TRBJ1-5; D may be TRBD1 (5 bases). Germline values: CDR1 SGDLS, CDR2 YYNGEE. The CDR3 is 13 residues long. V was trimmed by 5 bases and J by 1 base, leaving 7 bases between them. The CDR3 bases are TGTGCCAGCAGTGGGGCAAGCAATCAGCCCCAGCATTTT. Translating gives CASSGASNQPQHF.

This clone was picked up one time. The chain joins TRBV28 to TRBJ2-1; TRBD2 aligns across 9 bases. CDR1 is MDHEN and CDR2 is SYDVKM in the germline V gene. The CDR3 consists of 16 residues. With 5 bases clipped from V and 4 bases from J, the junction kept 9 bases outside the gene matches. This chain's CDR3 is CASSPLRAGGYNEQFF. DNA for the CDR3: TGTGCCAGCAGTCCACTTCGGGCGGGAGGGTACAATGAGCAGTTCTTC.

V gene TRBV28 combines with J gene TRBJ2-7; 10 nucleotides align to TRBD2. Germline V gives CDR1 MDHEN, CDR2 SYDVKM. CDR3 size: 15 residues. After removal of 3 bases from V and 6 bases from J, the junction contained 8 bases not matched to a gene. CDR3 sequence reads: CASSLGLAGVVEQYF. CDR3 in DNA: TGTGCCAGCAGTTTGGGGCTAGCGGGAGTCGTCGAGCAGTACTTC.